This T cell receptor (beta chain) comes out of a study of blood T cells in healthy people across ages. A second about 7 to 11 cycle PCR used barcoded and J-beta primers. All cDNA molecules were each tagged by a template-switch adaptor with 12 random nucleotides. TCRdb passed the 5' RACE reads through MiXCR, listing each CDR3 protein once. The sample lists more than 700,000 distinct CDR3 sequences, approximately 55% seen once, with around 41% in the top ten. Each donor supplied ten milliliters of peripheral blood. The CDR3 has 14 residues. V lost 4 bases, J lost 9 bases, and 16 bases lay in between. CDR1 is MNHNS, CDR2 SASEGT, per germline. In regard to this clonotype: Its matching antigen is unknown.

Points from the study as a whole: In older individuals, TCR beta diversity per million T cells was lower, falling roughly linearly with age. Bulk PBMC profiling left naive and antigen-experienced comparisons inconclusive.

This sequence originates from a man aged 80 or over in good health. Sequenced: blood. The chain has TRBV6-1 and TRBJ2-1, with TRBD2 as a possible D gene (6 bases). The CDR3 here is CASSGLDATAEQFF. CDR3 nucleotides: TGTGCCAGCAGTGGACTAGACGCCACCGCTGAGCAGTTCTTC.